Listed below are T cell receptor beta chains from one sample, sequenced in a study of blood T cells in healthy people across ages. TCRdb itself ran the 5' RACE reads through MiXCR, one entry per CDR3 protein. The sample contains 1.5 million to 2 million distinct CDR3 sequences, about 50% of which appear only once. Material for sequencing was blood. The receptors come from a woman aged 40 to 55 in good health. CDR3s include the opening cysteine and the closing phenylalanine or tryptophan. Fields, in order: clone size, V gene, J gene, D gene, CDR3 protein, CDR3 DNA. D genes are given only for firm matches. Expanded clones get a size class; other rows say once, few or many, or leave the size out.

NA,TRBV4-3,TRBJ2-1,TRBD2,CASSQDTPSGGAREQFF,TGCGCCAGCAGCCAAGATACGCCTAGCGGGGGGGCCCGTGAGCAGTTCTTC
once,TRBV24-1,TRBJ2-7,TRBD1,CATSDPGTAYNEQYF,TGTGCCACCAGTGACCCGGGGACAGCTTACAATGAGCAGTACTTC
NA,TRBV10-3,TRBJ1-5,TRBD1,CAISESGQGAGNQPQHF,TGTGCCATCAGTGAGTCGGGACAGGGGGCCGGCAATCAGCCCCAGCATTTT
NA,TRBV2,TRBJ2-1,NA,CASSLNRPLFF,TGTGCCAGCAGTCTCAACAGGCCTCTGTTCTTC
NA,TRBV7-9,TRBJ1-2,TRBD1,CASSSTGTGFHYGYTF,TGTGCCAGCAGTAGTACCGGGACAGGGTTTCACTATGGCTACACCTTC
NA,TRBV2,TRBJ2-3,TRBD2,CASSDRSGGATDTQYF,TGTGCCAGCAGTGATCGGAGCGGGGGGGCAACAGATACGCAGTATTTT
NA,TRBV7-2,TRBJ2-5,NA,CASSLDGGGIKETQYF,TGTGCCAGCAGCTTAGATGGAGGGGGTATCAAAGAGACCCAGTACTTC
NA,TRBV20-1,TRBJ2-4,NA,CSARLAGAEGNIQYF,TGCAGTGCTAGGCTGGCAGGGGCCGAGGGAAACATTCAGTACTTC
many,TRBV5-4,TRBJ2-6,NA,CASSLDLSGANVLTF,TGTGCCAGCAGCTTAGACCTCTCTGGGGCCAACGTCCTGACTTTC
NA,TRBV20-1,TRBJ2-4,TRBD1,CSSRDRADIQYF,TGCTCGTCCCGGGACAGGGCGGACATTCAGTACTTC
NA,TRBV6-5,TRBJ2-7,NA,CASSPGPKGEQYF,TGTGCCAGCAGTCCCGGGCCGAAAGGCGAGCAGTACTTC
few,TRBV7-2,TRBJ2-1,TRBD2,CASSVERGGSHEQFF,TGTGCCAGCAGCGTAGAGCGGGGGGGCAGCCATGAGCAGTTCTTC
NA,TRBV6-2/TRBV6-3,TRBJ2-5,NA,CASSYAEGTAETQYF,TGTGCCAGCAGTTACGCGGAAGGGACTGCAGAGACCCAGTACTTC
NA,TRBV6-2/TRBV6-3,TRBJ2-7,TRBD2,CASSRRSRTSASYEQYF,TGTGCCAGCAGTCGCCGGTCCAGGACTAGCGCCTCCTACGAGCAGTACTTC
few,TRBV27,TRBJ2-1,TRBD2,CASSLEGGGAYNEQFF,TGTGCCAGCAGTTTAGAGGGCGGGGGGGCTTACAATGAGCAGTTCTTC
NA,TRBV20-1,TRBJ2-5,NA,CSANPRRGGWETQYF,TGCAGTGCTAACCCTCGTCGGGGAGGTTGGGAGACCCAGTACTTC
NA,TRBV7-2,TRBJ2-5,TRBD2,CASSRLAGASETQYF,TGTGCCAGCAGTCGACTAGCGGGGGCCTCAGAGACCCAGTACTTC
NA,TRBV5-1,TRBJ2-3,NA,CASHRAASTDTQYF,TGCGCCAGCCACAGGGCCGCTAGCACAGATACGCAGTATTTT
NA,TRBV12-5,TRBJ2-7,NA,CASGLVGSNEQYF,TGTGCTAGTGGTTTGGTAGGGAGCAACGAGCAGTACTTC
few,TRBV5-1,TRBJ1-1,TRBD1,CASSLSTGTMNTEAFF,TGCGCCAGCAGCTTGTCGACAGGGACCATGAACACTGAAGCTTTCTTT
few,TRBV24-1,TRBJ2-1,TRBD2,CATSDLFIAGEQFF,TGTGCCACCAGTGATTTGTTTATAGCGGGGGAGCAGTTCTTC
NA,TRBV7-2,TRBJ2-1,TRBD1,CASSPRTGWDNEQFF,TGTGCCAGCAGTCCTCGGACAGGGTGGGACAATGAGCAGTTCTTC
NA,TRBV20-1,TRBJ1-1,TRBD1,CSARPFDRANTEAFF,TGCAGCGCTAGACCATTCGACAGGGCGAACACTGAAGCTTTCTTT
NA,TRBV5-1,TRBJ2-7,NA,CASSPLGAGWNEQYF,TGCGCCAGCAGCCCTTTAGGAGCAGGGTGGAATGAGCAGTACTTC
NA,TRBV6-2/TRBV6-3,TRBJ2-3,NA,CASRQQGDTRYF,TGTGCCAGCAGACAACAGGGAGATACGCGGTATTTT
NA,TRBV20-1,TRBJ2-5,NA,CSVGGGGREETQYF,TGCAGTGTCGGGGGCGGGGGCCGTGAAGAGACCCAGTACTTC
NA,TRBV5-1,TRBJ2-1,TRBD2,CASSLPESSGTSSSYNEQFF,TGCGCCAGCAGCCTGCCAGAGTCTAGCGGGACTTCGAGCTCCTACAATGAGCAGTTCTTC
few,TRBV10-3,TRBJ2-7,TRBD1,CAIRGSGQGTNSYEQYF,TGTGCCATCAGGGGGTCAGGACAGGGTACGAACTCCTACGAGCAGTACTTC
NA,TRBV12-3/TRBV12-4,TRBJ1-2,TRBD1,CASGPGQGAPNYGYTF,TGTGCCAGCGGCCCGGGACAGGGGGCACCTAACTATGGCTACACCTTC
NA,TRBV7-2,TRBJ2-5,NA,CASSLARAVQETQYF,TGTGCCAGCAGCTTAGCCCGGGCTGTCCAAGAGACCCAGTACTTC
NA,TRBV6-5,TRBJ2-4,NA,CASSASRGGLNIQYF,TGTGCCAGCAGCGCCTCGAGGGGAGGTCTGAACATTCAGTACTTC
few,TRBV20-1,TRBJ2-7,NA,CSTSDRDGYEQYF,TGCAGTACTAGCGACAGGGACGGTTACGAGCAGTACTTC
NA,TRBV28,TRBJ2-7,TRBD2,CASSLAGKSSYEQYF,TGTGCCAGCAGCCTAGCGGGCAAAAGCTCCTACGAGCAGTACTTC
NA,TRBV5-6,TRBJ1-4,NA,CASSLGGGKLFF,TGTGCCAGCAGCTTGGGTGGCGGAAAACTGTTTTTT
NA,TRBV20-1,TRBJ2-5,TRBD1,CSASAGTGDLGETQYF,TGCAGTGCTAGTGCCGGGACAGGGGATTTAGGAGAGACCCAGTACTTC
NA,TRBV2,TRBJ1-1,NA,CASSELRGDTEAFF,TGTGCCAGCAGTGAACTGCGAGGAGACACTGAAGCTTTCTTT
NA,TRBV15,TRBJ1-2,NA,CATSRDAGMRYTF,TGTGCCACCAGCAGAGATGCAGGAATGCGCTACACCTTC
NA,TRBV28,TRBJ1-1,NA,CASSFPGSAEAFF,TGTGCCAGCAGTTTCCCAGGGAGTGCTGAAGCTTTCTTT
few,TRBV6-1,TRBJ2-7,TRBD1,CASSEGTGGVYEQYF,TGTGCCAGCAGTGAAGGCACAGGGGGAGTGTACGAGCAGTACTTC
NA,TRBV5-1,TRBJ1-2,NA,CASSSGGSSYGYTF,TGCGCCAGCAGCTCCGGGGGGAGTAGCTATGGCTACACCTTC
once,TRBV11-2,TRBJ2-3,TRBD1,CASSPKRTGGNTDTQYF,TGTGCCAGCAGCCCCAAGAGGACAGGGGGCAACACAGATACGCAGTATTTT
NA,TRBV2,TRBJ2-3,NA,CASSGRALGITDTQYF,TGTGCCAGCAGTGGCCGTGCGTTAGGGATTACAGATACGCAGTATTTT
NA,TRBV20-1,TRBJ2-7,TRBD1,CSAREVDRAYEQYF,TGCAGTGCTAGAGAGGTAGACAGGGCCTACGAGCAGTACTTC
NA,TRBV20-1,TRBJ2-5,NA,CSARYPGTQGGTQYF,TGCAGTGCTAGATATCCCGGGACCCAGGGTGGGACCCAGTACTTC
few,TRBV7-2,TRBJ2-7,TRBD1,CASSLNRDRPSSYEQYF,TGTGCCAGCAGCTTAAACCGGGACAGGCCGAGCTCCTACGAGCAGTACTTC